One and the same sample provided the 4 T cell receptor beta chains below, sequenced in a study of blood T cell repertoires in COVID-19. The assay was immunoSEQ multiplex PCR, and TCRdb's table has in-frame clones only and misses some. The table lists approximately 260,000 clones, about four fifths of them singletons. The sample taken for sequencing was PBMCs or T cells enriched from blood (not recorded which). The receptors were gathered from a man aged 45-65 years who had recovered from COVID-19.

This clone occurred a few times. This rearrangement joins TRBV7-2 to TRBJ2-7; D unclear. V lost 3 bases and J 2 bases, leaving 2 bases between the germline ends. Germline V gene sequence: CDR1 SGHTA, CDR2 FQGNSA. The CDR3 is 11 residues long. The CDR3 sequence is CASSFTYEQYF. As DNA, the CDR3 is TGTGCCAGCAGCTTCACCTACGAGCAGTACTTC.

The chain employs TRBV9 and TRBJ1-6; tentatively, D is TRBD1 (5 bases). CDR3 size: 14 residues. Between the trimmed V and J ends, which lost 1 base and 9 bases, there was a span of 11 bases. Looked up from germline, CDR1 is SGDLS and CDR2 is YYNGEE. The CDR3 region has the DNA TGTGCCAGCAGCGTATCGGGGGGAAGTTCACCCCTCCACTTT. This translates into CASSVSGGSSPLHF.

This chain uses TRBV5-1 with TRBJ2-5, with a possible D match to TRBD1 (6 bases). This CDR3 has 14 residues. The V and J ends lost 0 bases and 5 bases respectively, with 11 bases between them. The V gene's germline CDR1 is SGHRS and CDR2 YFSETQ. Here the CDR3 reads CASSLARGAETQYF. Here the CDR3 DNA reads TGCGCCAGCAGCTTGGCCAGGGGAGCCGAGACCCAGTACTTC.

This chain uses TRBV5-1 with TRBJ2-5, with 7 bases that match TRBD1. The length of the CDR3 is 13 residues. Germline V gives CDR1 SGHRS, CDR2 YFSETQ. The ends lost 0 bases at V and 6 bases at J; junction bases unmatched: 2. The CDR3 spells CASSLEGAQTQYF. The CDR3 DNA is TGCGCCAGCAGCTTGGAGGGGGCGCAGACCCAGTACTTC.